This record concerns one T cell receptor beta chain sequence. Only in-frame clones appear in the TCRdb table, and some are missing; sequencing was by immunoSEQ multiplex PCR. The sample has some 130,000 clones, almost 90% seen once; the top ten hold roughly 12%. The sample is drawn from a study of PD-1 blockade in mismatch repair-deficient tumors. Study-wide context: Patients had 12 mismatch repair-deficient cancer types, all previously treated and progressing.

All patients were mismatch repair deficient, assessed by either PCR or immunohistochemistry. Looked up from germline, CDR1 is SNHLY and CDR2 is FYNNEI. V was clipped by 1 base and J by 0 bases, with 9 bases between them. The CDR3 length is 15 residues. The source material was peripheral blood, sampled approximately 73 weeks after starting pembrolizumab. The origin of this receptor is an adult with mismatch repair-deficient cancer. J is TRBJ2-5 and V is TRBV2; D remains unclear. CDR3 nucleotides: TGTGCCAGCAGTGAAGGCCCAACCCACCAAGAGACCCAGTACTTC. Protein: CASSEGPTHQETQYF. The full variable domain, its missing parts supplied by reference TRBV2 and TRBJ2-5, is EPEVTQTPSHQVTQMGQEVILRCVPISNHLYFYWYRQILGQKVEFLVSFYNNEISEKSEIFDDQFSVERPDGSNFTLKIRSTKLEDSAMYFCASSEGPTHQETQYFGPGTRLLVL.